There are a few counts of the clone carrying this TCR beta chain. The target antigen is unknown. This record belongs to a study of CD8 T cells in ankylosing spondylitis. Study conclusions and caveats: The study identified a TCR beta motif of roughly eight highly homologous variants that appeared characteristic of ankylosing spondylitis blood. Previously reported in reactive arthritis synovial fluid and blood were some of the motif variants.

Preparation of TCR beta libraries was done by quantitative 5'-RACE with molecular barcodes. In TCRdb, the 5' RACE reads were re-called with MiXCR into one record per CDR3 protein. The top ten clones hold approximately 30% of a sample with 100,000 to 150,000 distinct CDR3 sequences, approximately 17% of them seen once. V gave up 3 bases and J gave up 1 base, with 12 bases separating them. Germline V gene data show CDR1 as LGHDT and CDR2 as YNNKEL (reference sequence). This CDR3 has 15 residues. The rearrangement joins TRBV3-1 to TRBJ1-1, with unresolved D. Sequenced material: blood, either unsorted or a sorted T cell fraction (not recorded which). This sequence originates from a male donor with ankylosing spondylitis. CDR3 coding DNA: TGTGCCAGCAGCCAGGGTTTTAGGGCGAACACTGAAGCTTTCTTT. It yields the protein CASSQGFRANTEAFF.